This T cell receptor (beta chain) was profiled in a study of cytomegalovirus exposure and HLA in healthy donors. The study's findings and limits: In a later analysis, TCR beta V- and J-gene trimming was associated with a missense DCLRE1C variant.

With 5 bases clipped from V and 3 bases from J, the junction kept 13 bases outside the gene matches. This CDR3 region has 17 residues. The germline V gene has CDR1 SGHNT and CDR2 YYREEE (reference sequence). PCR primers comprised 60 Vbeta and 13 Jbeta primers. Some clones are missing from TCRdb's copy, which holds only in-frame ones; the method was immunoSEQ multiplex PCR. The data show about 140,000 clones, around 75% seen once. Note on this clone: Its specificity is not known.

The V and J genes are TRBV5-4 and TRBJ2-7; 11 nucleotides agree with TRBD1. Material: PBMCs. The origin of this receptor is a female donor in good health and CMV-seronegative. The CDR3 is CASRRITGTGGDYEQYF. DNA for the CDR3: TGTGCCAGCAGGCGAATCACCGGGACAGGGGGGGACTACGAGCAGTACTTC.